This TCR beta chain was sequenced during a study of CD8 T cells in Susac syndrome. Roughly 0.45 to 1 ug RNA was reverse transcribed with random hexamers. TCR beta CDR3 was amplified by immunoSEQ multiplex PCR. This amplification extended across 54 Vbeta and 13 Jbeta segments. MiXCR was run by TCRdb on the immunoSEQ multiplex PCR reads, yielding one entry per CDR3 protein. The sample lists about 120,000 distinct CDR3 sequences; 94% were seen once. The V and J ends lost 4 bases and 9 bases, in that order; junction bases with no gene match: 5. This CDR3 region has 13 residues. CDR1 is SQVTM and CDR2 is ANQGSEA in the germline V gene.

This sequence was found in a human donor in good health. The chain employs TRBV29-1 and TRBJ2-1; 11 nucleotides align to TRBD2. The sequenced sample was CD4+ T cells from PBMCs. The chain's CDR3 is CSVGTSGSGEQFF. The CDR3 nucleotides are TGCAGCGTTGGTACTAGCGGGAGCGGTGAGCAGTTCTTC.